Presented here are 15 T cell receptor beta chains from one specimen sequenced in a study of cytomegalovirus exposure and HLA in healthy donors. Sequenced by immunoSEQ multiplex PCR; TCRdb stores in-frame clones only, minus some. The data contain around 150,000 clones, roughly nine tenths of them seen just once; the ten biggest clones take up 3% to 3.5%. The sequencing sample was made of PBMCs. Source of these receptors: a woman younger than 35 in good health and CMV-seropositive.

J is TRBJ1-1 and V is TRBV15; 7 bases match TRBD1. After removal of 1 base from V and 9 bases from J, the junction contained 5 bases not matched to a gene. There are 13 residues in the CDR3. Germline V gene lookup returns CDR1 LNHNV and CDR2 YYDKDF (reference sequence). In DNA, the CDR3 is TGTGCCACCAGCAGAGTCGGGACAGATAAAGCTTTCTTT. This translates into CATSRVGTDKAFF.

This chain connects TRBV19 to TRBJ1-5; 7 nucleotides agree with TRBD1. CDR1 is LNHDA and CDR2 is SQIVND in the germline V gene (reference sequence). CDR3 size: 14 residues. J lost 5 bases, V lost 6 bases, and 7 bases had no gene match. CDR3 protein: CASSEDRDDQPQHF. CDR3 bases: TGTGCCAGTAGCGAAGACAGGGACGATCAGCCCCAGCATTTT.

This chain's CDR3 is CASQQGAGDGYTF. CDR3 coding DNA: TGTGCCAGCCAACAGGGGGCAGGTGATGGCTACACCTTC. The chain uses TRBV7-9 and TRBJ1-2; TRBD1 aligns across 9 bases. V shed 8 bases, J shed 6 bases, and the junction held 7 bases outside the gene matches. CDR3 size: 13 residues. In germline, CDR1 is SEHNR, CDR2 FQNEAQ (reference sequence).

The chain carries TRBV13 and TRBJ2-7; D is perhaps TRBD1 (6 bases). This CDR3 has 15 amino acids. The germline V and J ends were trimmed by 5 bases and 3 bases, with 17 bases remaining between them. Germline CDR1 is PRHDT and CDR2 is FYEKMQ (reference sequence). The CDR3 is CASSLKWTASYEQYF. In DNA form, the CDR3 reads TGTGCCAGCAGCCTAAAGTGGACAGCGAGCTACGAGCAGTACTTC.

The rearrangement uses TRBV9 and TRBJ1-2; TRBD1 aligns across 9 bases. Germline values: CDR1 SGDLS, CDR2 YYNGEE. CDR3 size: 13 residues. J gave up 6 bases and V 3 bases, and 3 bases lay outside the gene matches. CDR3 coding DNA: TGTGCCAGCAGCGGGGACAGGGCCCATGGCTACACCTTC. It codes for CASSGDRAHGYTF. The whole variable domain, filled in from reference TRBV9 and TRBJ1-2, reads DSGVTQTPKHLITATGQRVTLRCSPRSGDLSVYWYQQSLDQGLQFLIQYYNGEERAKGNILERFSAQQFPDLHSELNLSSLELGDSALYFCASSGDRAHGYTFGSGTRLTVV.

DNA of the CDR3: TGTGCCAGTAGTATCCGGGAGAGTGGGATAGAGACCCAGTACTTC. It is translated as CASSIRESGIETQYF. This chain uses TRBV19 with TRBJ2-5; weak D call: TRBD2 (6 bases). CDR1 and CDR2 from the germline V gene are LNHDA and SQIVND (reference sequence). The CDR3 length is 15 residues. Trimming took 3 bases from V and 4 from J, leaving 15 bases between them.

The V gene is TRBV27, the J gene TRBJ2-1; 8 bases match TRBD1. The V gene's germline CDR1 is MNHEY and CDR2 SMNVEV (reference sequence). Unmatched junction bases numbered 2, after V lost 8 bases and J lost 2 bases. The CDR3 sequence is 13 residues long. CDR3 residues: CASGQGAYNEQFF. In nucleotides, the CDR3 is TGTGCCAGCGGACAGGGTGCCTACAATGAGCAGTTCTTC.

CDR3 amino acids: CASSIQGATGELFF. The CDR3, as DNA: TGTGCCAGTAGTATACAGGGGGCAACCGGGGAGCTGTTTTTT. The V gene is TRBV19, the J gene TRBJ2-2; 8 bases align to TRBD1. CDR1 and CDR2 from the germline V gene are LNHDA and SQIVND (reference sequence). Trimming took 2 bases from V and 5 from J; bases not matched to a gene: 1. This CDR3 comprises 14 residues.

CDR3 coding DNA: TGTGCCAGCTCACCACCGACTCACTACGAGCAGTACTTC. Its translation is CASSPPTHYEQYF. The rearrangement links TRBV18 to TRBJ2-7; the D is unclear. Deletions cut 0 bases from V and 3 bases from J, with 6 bases between. Germline V gives CDR1 KGHSH, CDR2 LQKENI. This CDR3 comprises 13 residues.

This clone was detected once. The V and J genes are TRBV10-3 and TRBJ2-7, with D tentatively TRBD2 (6 bases). In germline, CDR1 is ENHRY, CDR2 SYGVKD. Deletions cut 3 bases from V and 2 bases from J, with 11 bases between. This CDR3 is 14 amino acids long. The CDR3 coding sequence is TGTGCCATCAGTGACGAGGGAGGCACCTACGAGCAGTACTTC. This sequence encodes CAISDEGGTYEQYF.

This rearrangement joins TRBV5-1 to TRBJ2-3, with a weak D call TRBD1 (5 bases). The CDR3 length is 14 residues. The V gene's germline CDR1 is SGHRS and CDR2 YFSETQ. V lost 0 bases to trimming and J lost 10 bases, with 15 bases between them. CDR3 loop: CASSLARAHLAQYF. CDR3 bases: TGCGCCAGCAGCTTGGCCAGGGCGCATCTAGCGCAGTATTTT.

The V call is TRBV27, the J call TRBJ2-1; 8 bases line up with TRBD2. V trimming: 5 bases; J trimming: 4 bases; junction bases outside the gene matches: 7. Looked up from germline, CDR1 is MNHEY and CDR2 is SMNVEV (reference sequence). The CDR3 covers 15 residues. The CDR3 bases are TGTGCCAGCAGTATGAGCGGGAGTGGGTACAATGAGCAGTTCTTC. It is translated as CASSMSGSGYNEQFF.

This rearrangement joins TRBV5-4 to TRBJ1-1; the D gene is possibly TRBD1 (5 bases). The germline gives CDR1 SGHNT, CDR2 YYREEE (reference sequence). The germline V and J ends were trimmed by 4 bases and 3 bases, with 16 bases remaining between them. CDR3 length: 15 amino acids. The chain's CDR3 is CASSPVGGGDTEAFF. CDR3 nucleotide sequence: TGTGCCAGCAGCCCTGTTGGAGGAGGGGACACTGAAGCTTTCTTT.

This sequence joins TRBV4-1 and TRBJ2-7; 8 nucleotides agree with TRBD2. From germline, CDR1 is MGHRA and CDR2 YSYEKL. J gave up 2 bases and V 4 bases, and 4 bases lay outside the gene matches. The CDR3 consists of 14 residues. CDR3 bases: TGCGCCAGCAGCCTGTTAGCGGGACCCTACGAGCAGTACTTC. It is translated as CASSLLAGPYEQYF.

The chain recombines TRBV10-3 with TRBJ2-7; 10 bases map to TRBD2. The CDR3 covers 12 residues. Germline CDR1 is ENHRY and CDR2 is SYGVKD. V was clipped by 9 bases and J by 3 bases; unmatched bases: 2. The CDR3 coding sequence is TGTGCCATAAAGCGGGAGGGCTACGAGCAGTACTTC. Encoded protein: CAIKREGYEQYF.